The rows below give T cell receptor beta chains drawn from one sample of a study of T-cell memory formation after mild COVID-19. Via MiXCR, TCRdb re-called the 5' RACE reads, giving one row per CDR3 protein. The sample has 150,000 to 200,000 distinct CDR3 sequences, 9.5% to 13% seen once; the top ten hold roughly 3.8%. The sequencing input was PBMCs or a T cell subset sorted from them (not recorded which). These receptors were obtained from a man between 18 and 29 years old who had mild COVID-19 (a few samples of this study predate the infection). Cell type and time point are not known. Both conserved end residues are part of each CDR3. D genes are given only for firm matches. Part of the rows lack a size; the others show once, few, many or a class for expanded clones.

TRBJ1-1 | TRBV29-1 | . | few | CMVVNTEAFF | TGCATGGTCGTAAACACTGAAGCTTTCTTT
TRBJ2-3 | TRBV5-1 | TRBD2 | many | CASSLQRGRTDTQYF | TGCGCCAGCAGCTTGCAGCGGGGGCGCACAGATACGCAGTATTTT
TRBJ1-5 | TRBV27 | TRBD1 | few | CASRGDRGSNQPQHF | TGTGCCAGCAGGGGGGACAGGGGTAGCAATCAGCCCCAGCATTTT
TRBJ2-5 | TRBV4-2 | . | many | CASSQDRASQETQYF | TGTGCCAGCAGCCAAGATCGGGCAAGCCAAGAGACCCAGTACTTC
TRBJ2-5 | TRBV9 | . | many | CASSGRNQETQYF | TGTGCCAGCAGCGGACGCAACCAAGAGACCCAGTACTTC
TRBJ2-1 | TRBV4-1 | . | . | CASSQGTPRSPLGEQFF | TGCGCCAGCAGCCAAGGGACACCTAGGTCCCCGCTGGGTGAGCAGTTCTTC
TRBJ2-3 | TRBV5-1 | . | few | CASSISFTDTQYF | TGCGCCAGCAGCATCTCGTTTACAGATACGCAGTATTTT
TRBJ2-4 | TRBV9 | . | many | CASSPTPEGRRSF | TGTGCCAGCAGCCCAACCCCCGAGGGGCGCCGCTCCTTC
TRBJ1-2 | TRBV6-1 | . | . | CASSESLWRDNGYTF | TGTGCCAGCAGTGAAAGTCTCTGGAGGGACAATGGCTACACCTTC
TRBJ1-5 | TRBV15 | . | few | CATSRDRAYSNQPQHF | TGTGCCACCAGCAGAGATCGAGCCTATAGCAATCAGCCCCAGCATTTT
TRBJ1-1 | TRBV10-2 | TRBD1 | few | CASRLSGGNTEAFF | TGCGCCAGCAGGCTCTCAGGGGGGAACACTGAAGCTTTCTTT
TRBJ1-3 | TRBV2 | . | . | CASSGFGVGNTIYF | TGTGCCAGCAGTGGATTTGGCGTTGGAAACACCATATATTTT
TRBJ1-1 | TRBV19 | . | once | CASSTGRAGGAEAFF | TGTGCCAGTAGTACCGGACGGGCCGGGGGCGCTGAAGCTTTCTTT
TRBJ2-3 | TRBV27 | . | . | CASTPGGELDTQYF | TGTGCCAGCACCCCCGGGGGCGAGCTAGATACGCAGTATTTT
TRBJ2-1 | TRBV6-6 | TRBD1 | . | CASSYLTGQGTHEQFF | TGTGCCAGCAGTTACCTTACGGGACAGGGTACCCATGAGCAGTTCTTC
TRBJ1-2 | TRBV27 | . | many | CASTNYTVPRYGYTF | TGTGCCAGCACGAATTACACCGTACCGCGCTATGGCTACACCTTC
TRBJ2-5 | TRBV4-1 | TRBD2 | . | CASSQDLLAGGLREETQYF | TGCGCCAGCAGCCAGGACTTACTAGCGGGGGGCCTACGGGAAGAGACCCAGTACTTC
TRBJ2-1 | TRBV10-3 | . | . | CAISHDYNEQFF | TGTGCCATCAGTCACGATTACAATGAGCAGTTCTTC
TRBJ2-7 | TRBV19 | . | few | CASSDQRGGTYEQYF | TGTGCCAGTAGTGACCAACGCGGCGGTACCTACGAGCAGTACTTC
TRBJ2-3 | TRBV7-9 | . | many | CASSGGGVSGDTQYF | TGTGCCAGCAGCGGTGGCGGGGTGTCAGGAGATACGCAGTATTTT
TRBJ1-1 | TRBV29-1 | TRBD1 | many | CSAATGRTEAFF | TGCAGCGCCGCGACAGGGCGCACTGAAGCTTTCTTT
TRBJ1-6 | TRBV11-2 | . | . | CASTLRGGDGSPLHF | TGTGCCAGCACCCTGCGAGGAGGTGATGGATCACCCCTCCACTTT
TRBJ2-5 | TRBV29-1 | . | . | CSVVEGRRQETQYF | TGCAGCGTTGTAGAGGGGCGTCGTCAAGAGACCCAGTACTTC
TRBJ2-5 | TRBV20-1 | TRBD2 | many | CSADPGEGGETQYF | TGCAGTGCTGACCCCGGGGAGGGTGGGGAGACCCAGTACTTC
TRBJ1-5 | TRBV4-2 | . | many | CASSHLFGDQPQHF | TGTGCCAGCAGCCACCTCTTTGGGGATCAGCCCCAGCATTTT
TRBJ1-2 | TRBV4-1 | . | few | CASSQAVGANYGYTF | TGCGCCAGCAGCCAAGCAGTTGGGGCAAACTATGGCTACACCTTC
TRBJ2-5 | TRBV5-1 | . | many | CASSSGQVKETQYF | TGCGCCAGCAGCTCCGGACAAGTCAAAGAGACCCAGTACTTC
TRBJ1-1 | TRBV7-9 | TRBD1 | . | CASSRQGRKNNEAFF | TGTGCCAGCAGCCGACAGGGCCGCAAGAACAATGAAGCTTTCTTT
TRBJ2-5 | TRBV20-1 | . | few | CSASGELQETQYF | TGCAGTGCTAGCGGGGAGCTTCAAGAGACCCAGTACTTC
TRBJ1-2 | TRBV7-6 | TRBD1 | . | CASSGQGARGYTF | TGTGCCAGCAGTGGGCAGGGGGCTCGTGGCTACACCTTC
TRBJ2-7 | TRBV11-1 | TRBD2 | few | CASSLSSAGGSYEQYF | TGTGCCAGCAGCTTAAGTTCGGCGGGGGGATCCTACGAGCAGTACTTC
TRBJ2-1 | TRBV7-6 | . | . | CASSLVQINEQFF | TGTGCCAGCAGCTTAGTACAGATCAATGAGCAGTTCTTC
TRBJ1-6 | TRBV6-5 | . | few | CASSPRGDSPLHF | TGTGCCAGCAGTCCACGGGGGGATTCACCCCTCCACTTT
TRBJ1-4 | TRBV5-1 | . | . | CASSQNKGGKLFF | TGCGCCAGCAGCCAGAATAAGGGGGGAAAACTGTTTTTT
TRBJ1-5 | TRBV7-2 | TRBD1 | . | CASSPGQGRNQPQHF | TGTGCCAGCAGCCCGGGACAGGGAAGGAATCAGCCCCAGCATTTT
TRBJ1-1 | TRBV20-1 | . | few | CSAREPGALGTEAFF | TGCAGTGCTAGAGAACCAGGGGCCCTAGGGACTGAAGCTTTCTTT
TRBJ2-2 | TRBV6-4 | . | few | CARGPGPALTGELFF | TGTGCCAGGGGGCCAGGTCCGGCGCTCACCGGGGAGCTGTTTTTT
TRBJ1-5 | TRBV5-1 | . | few | CASSFGTANQPQHF | TGCGCCAGCAGCTTTGGAACAGCGAATCAGCCCCAGCATTTT
TRBJ1-1 | TRBV18 | . | few | CASSPLRTRGTEAFF | TGTGCCAGCTCACCACTCCGCACGAGGGGGACTGAAGCTTTCTTT
TRBJ1-5 | TRBV20-1 | . | . | CSALGQAGTNQPQHF | TGCAGTGCTTTGGGCCAGGCAGGGACTAATCAGCCCCAGCATTTT
TRBJ2-1 | TRBV6-6 | . | few | CASSYLGQGGEQFF | TGTGCCAGCAGTTACCTGGGTCAGGGAGGTGAGCAGTTCTTC
TRBJ2-3 | TRBV28 | TRBD2 | . | CASSTPGGGADTQYF | TGTGCCAGCAGCACTCCGGGCGGGGGGGCAGATACGCAGTATTTT
TRBJ1-2 | TRBV5-1 | TRBD1 | . | CASSSTTGGPYGYTF | TGCGCCAGCAGCTCGACGACAGGGGGGCCGTATGGCTACACCTTC
TRBJ2-3 | TRBV7-2 | . | . | CASSSAPLTDTQYF | TGTGCCAGCAGCTCAGCGCCCCTCACAGATACGCAGTATTTT
TRBJ2-5 | TRBV30 | TRBD1 | . | CAGKDRKETQYF | TGTGCCGGAAAGGACAGGAAAGAGACCCAGTACTTC
TRBJ1-2 | TRBV6-5 | TRBD1 | few | CASSSASRTGSGYTF | TGTGCCAGCAGTTCAGCCAGTAGGACAGGAAGTGGCTACACCTTC
TRBJ1-3 | TRBV7-2 | TRBD1 | . | CASSSRTGTGNTIYF | TGTGCCAGCAGCTCAAGGACAGGGACTGGAAACACCATATATTTT
TRBJ2-5 | TRBV6-5 | TRBD1 | . | CASSYQGAHRETQYF | TGTGCCAGCAGTTACCAGGGGGCGCATCGGGAGACCCAGTACTTC
TRBJ2-1 | TRBV3-1 | . | few | CASSQVFREQFF | TGTGCCAGCAGCCAAGTTTTCAGGGAGCAGTTCTTC
TRBJ2-5 | TRBV20-1 | TRBD2 | many | CSATRLALQETQYF | TGCAGTGCTACCCGACTAGCGCTTCAAGAGACCCAGTACTTC
TRBJ2-6 | TRBV25-1 | . | . | CASSDGKYSGANVLTF | TGTGCCAGCAGTGATGGGAAATACTCTGGGGCCAACGTCCTGACTTTC
TRBJ1-1 | TRBV7-8 | . | . | CASRSTGTEAFF | TGTGCCAGCAGGTCTACAGGGACTGAAGCTTTCTTT
TRBJ2-3 | TRBV21-1 | . | few | CASTQGGGGCDTQYF | TGTGCCAGCACCCAAGGAGGCGGGGGGTGCGATACGCAGTATTTT
TRBJ1-5 | TRBV4-3 | . | many | CASSQAGNQPQHF | TGCGCCAGCAGCCAAGCAGGGAATCAGCCCCAGCATTTT
TRBJ1-5 | TRBV10-3 | TRBD1 | few | CAISRDRGNSVNQPQHF | TGTGCCATCAGCAGGGACAGGGGGAATAGCGTCAATCAGCCCCAGCATTTT
TRBJ1-1 | TRBV7-6 | . | few | CASSFTVNTEAFF | TGTGCCAGCAGCTTTACCGTGAACACTGAAGCTTTCTTT
TRBJ2-3 | TRBV10-3 | TRBD2 | . | CATTSVTDTQYF | TGTGCCACCACTAGCGTTACAGATACGCAGTATTTT
TRBJ2-1 | TRBV7-6 | . | many | CASSVLGSIKGNEQFF | TGTGCCAGCAGCGTACTAGGTAGTATCAAGGGGAATGAGCAGTTCTTC
TRBJ1-1 | TRBV4-1 | . | many | CASSQDGFSGTEAFF | TGCGCCAGCAGCCAAGATGGGTTTTCGGGAACTGAAGCTTTCTTT
TRBJ2-1 | TRBV5-1 | TRBD2 | many | CASSLTLAGGYNEQFF | TGCGCCAGCAGCTTGACCCTAGCGGGGGGGTACAATGAGCAGTTCTTC